The 28 T cell receptor beta chains below come from one sample, sequenced in a study of control samples from healthy donors and cancer patients. Method: immunoSEQ multiplex PCR; TCRdb's copy keeps in-frame clones and lacks some. The data show about 59,000 clones, approximately 92% seen once. Sequencing used PBMCs. These receptors all stem from a man aged 35-49 years with colorectal cancer.

The chain is built from TRBV11-3 and TRBJ1-5; possibly TRBD1 for D (6 bases). The CDR3 sequence is 17 residues long. With 0 bases removed from V and 0 bases from J, the gap between germline ends came to 12 bases. Looked up from germline, CDR1 is SGHNT and CDR2 is YENEEA. The CDR3, as DNA: TGTGCCAGCAGCTTAGATGGCGGGGGGCTTAGCAATCAGCCCCAGCATTTT. It codes for CASSLDGGGLSNQPQHF.

A single count supports this clone. The chain recombines TRBV11-3 with TRBJ1-1; no clear D gene. Per germline, CDR1 SGHNT and CDR2 YENEEA. The CDR3 has 15 amino acids. Trimming pared 5 bases from V and 6 bases from J, leaving 19 bases between. CDR3 sequence: CASSPEGGYSSEAFF. CDR3 in DNA: TGTGCCAGCAGCCCCGAGGGTGGGTATTCTTCTGAAGCTTTCTTT.

The CDR3 DNA sequence: TGCAGCGTTGGGGCCAGAACCACAGATACGCAGTATTTT. Amino acid sequence: CSVGARTTDTQYF. The chain carries TRBV29-1 and TRBJ2-3; D remains unclear. The V gene's germline CDR1 is SQVTM and CDR2 ANQGSEA. The CDR3 consists of 13 residues. V lost 4 bases and J 2 bases, leaving 10 bases between the germline ends.

With regard to this clone: Germline is not matched at one junction end, which may reflect a read error. This sequence joins TRBV11-2 and TRBJ2-6, with 9 bases lining up with TRBD2. Germline V lookup: CDR1 SGHAT, CDR2 FQNNGV. CDR3 length equals 18 residues. CDR3 bases: TGTGCCAGCAGCCTCAGGGTAGCGGGGGCCTCTGGGGCCAACGTCCCGACTTTC. Translating gives CASSLRVAGASGANVPTF. The whole variable domain, remainder taken from reference TRBV11-2 and TRBJ2-6, is EAGVAQSPRYKIIEKRQSVAFWCNPISGHATLYWYQQILGQGPKLLIQFQNNGVVDDSQLPKDRFSAERLKGVDSTLKIQPAKLEDSAVYLCASSLRVAGASGANVPTFGAGSRLTVL.

This clone came up once. The V and J genes are TRBV4-2 and TRBJ1-2, with 9 bases fitting TRBD1. V trimming: 7 bases; J trimming: 2 bases; junction bases outside the gene matches: 11. The germline CDR1 and CDR2 sequences are LGHNA and YNFKEQ. This CDR3 comprises 16 residues. The CDR3 here is CASTDRGGVRNYGYTF. CDR3 DNA: TGTGCCAGCACGGACAGGGGAGGAGTAAGGAACTATGGCTACACCTTC.

The chain uses TRBV19 and TRBJ1-2; D is unresolved. The CDR3 spans 13 residues. Germline values: CDR1 LNHDA, CDR2 SQIVND (reference sequence). The V and J ends lost 2 bases and 8 bases respectively, with 12 bases between them. The CDR3 DNA reads TGTGCCAGTAGTATATCCCCATCGTTCGGCTACACCTTC. Protein product: CASSISPSFGYTF.

The chain uses TRBV3-1 (or the pseudogene TRBV3-2) and TRBJ1-1; possible D gene TRBD1, 5 bases. Germline CDR1 reads LGHDT; CDR2 reads YNNKEL (reference sequence). V was pared by 10 bases and J by 0 bases, with 15 bases between. The CDR3 contains 14 residues. DNA of the CDR3: TGTGCCACAACCAAGGGGAAAATGAACACTGAAGCTTTCTTT. Translating gives CATTKGKMNTEAFF.

This rearrangement joins TRBV4-1 to TRBJ1-2; D is uncertain. In germline, CDR1 is MGHRA, CDR2 YSYEKL. This CDR3 region has 15 residues. V was shortened by 1 base and J by 7 bases, with 16 bases between the two germline ends. The CDR3 coding sequence is TGCGCCAGCAGCCAAGGGGGTTTTACTACGGGTGGCTACACCTTC. Its protein is CASSQGGFTTGGYTF.

J is TRBJ2-2 and V is TRBV11-3; no firm D call. V shed 5 bases and J shed 2 bases, with 3 bases lying between them. Germline lookup yields CDR1 SGHNT and CDR2 YENEEA. The CDR3 covers 12 residues. The CDR3 DNA reads as TGTGCCAGCAGCCAAAACACCGGGGAGCTGTTTTTT. As protein: CASSQNTGELFF.

This clone was observed once. The CDR3 sequence is CASSLLRQDSYNEQFF. Written as DNA, the CDR3 is TGTGCCAGCAGCCTACTCCGACAAGACTCCTACAATGAGCAGTTCTTC. The chain joins TRBV2 to TRBJ2-1, with no clear D. The CDR3 runs 16 residues. Per the germline V gene, CDR1 is SNHLY and CDR2 is FYNNEI. The V end was cut by 6 bases, the J end by 0 bases, with 15 bases between.

The CDR3 loop is CASSLDHQPQHF. The CDR3 nucleotides read TGTGCCAGCAGCTTGGACCATCAGCCCCAGCATTTT. V gene TRBV7-2 combines with J gene TRBJ1-5; D ambiguous. The ends were cut back, 3 bases at V and 5 bases at J, with 5 bases in the middle. In germline, CDR1 is SGHTA, CDR2 FQGNSA. The CDR3 is 12 amino acids.

The CDR3 DNA is TGTGCCAGCAGTTCCCTGCTGGGCAGAAACATCAATAACTATGGCTACACCTTC. Translating gives CASSSLLGRNINNYGYTF. The chain links TRBV27 to TRBJ1-2; D remains unclear. The CDR3 loop spans 18 amino acids. The germline CDR1 and CDR2 sequences are MNHEY and SMNVEV (reference sequence). Between the trimmed V and J ends, which lost 4 bases and 1 base, there was a span of 22 bases.

The chain employs TRBV2 and TRBJ1-2; D might be TRBD1 (5 bases). The germline gives CDR1 SNHLY, CDR2 FYNNEI. This CDR3 region has 14 residues. Trimming removed 2 bases at V and 4 bases at J, with 11 bases between. CDR3 region: CASSERQGSYGYTF. Here the CDR3 DNA reads TGTGCCAGCAGTGAACGGCAGGGAAGCTATGGCTACACCTTC. Looking up the rest from reference TRBV2 and TRBJ1-2 gives the full variable domain: EPEVTQTPSHQVTQMGQEVILRCVPISNHLYFYWYRQILGQKVEFLVSFYNNEISEKSEIFDDQFSVERPDGSNFTLKIRSTKLEDSAMYFCASSERQGSYGYTFGSGTRLTVV.

The chain carries TRBV29-1 and TRBJ2-7; a weak D match, TRBD1 (6 bases). CDR1 and CDR2 (germline): SQVTM, ANQGSEA. The V end was cut by 5 bases, the J end by 6 bases, with 11 bases between. The length of the CDR3 is 11 residues. CDR3 in DNA: TGCAGCGTTACCTGGGGGCTCGAGCAGTACTTC. It yields the protein CSVTWGLEQYF.

J is TRBJ2-5 and V is TRBV3-1 (or the pseudogene TRBV3-2); 7 bases map to TRBD1. This CDR3 is 16 amino acids long. The trim removed 1 base at V and 4 bases at J, leaving 9 bases unmatched. Germline lookup yields CDR1 LGHDT and CDR2 YNNKEL (reference sequence). CDR3 loop: CASSQGSTGRGETQYF. CDR3 nucleotide sequence: TGTGCCAGCAGCCAAGGTTCGACAGGGCGTGGAGAGACCCAGTACTTC.

The chain is built from TRBV18 and TRBJ2-1; TRBD2 aligns across 9 bases. The CDR3 is 15 residues long. V was pared by 2 bases and J by 3 bases, with 2 bases of the junction left unmatched. Looked up from germline, CDR1 is KGHSH and CDR2 is LQKENI. The CDR3 protein is CASSPRTSDYNEQFF. CDR3 coding DNA: TGTGCCAGCTCACCAAGGACTAGCGACTACAATGAGCAGTTCTTC.

This sequence joins TRBV30 and TRBJ2-7; 10 bases fit TRBD1. Germline CDR1 GTSNPN, CDR2 SVGIG (reference sequence). This CDR3 has 15 amino acids. Germline trimming cut 4 bases from V and 2 bases from J; bases unmatched to any gene: 8. The CDR3 nucleotides are TGTGCCTGGACCAGGGACAGGGGTATTCCCTACGAGCAGTACTTC. This encodes CAWTRDRGIPYEQYF.

This chain links TRBV29-1 with TRBJ2-2, with a weak D call TRBD2 (5 bases). The germline V gene has CDR1 SQVTM and CDR2 ANQGSEA. V lost 7 bases, J lost 4 bases, and 19 bases lay in between. CDR3 length: 15 amino acids. Here the CDR3 reads CSAGRQALGTGELFF. The CDR3 DNA sequence: TGCAGCGCTGGGAGACAAGCGCTGGGCACCGGGGAGCTGTTTTTT.

This clone has a single count. The rearrangement links TRBV3-1 (or the pseudogene TRBV3-2) to TRBJ1-2, with D perhaps TRBD1 (5 bases). The ends were cut back, 0 bases at V and 6 bases at J, with 14 bases in the middle. The CDR3 totals 15 residues. Germline-derived CDR1 and CDR2 are LGHDT and YNNKEL (reference sequence). CDR3 protein: CASSQDPSGRDGYTF. CDR3 in DNA: TGTGCCAGCAGCCAAGATCCGTCAGGGAGGGATGGCTACACCTTC.

The rearrangement links TRBV14 to TRBJ1-1; 11 nucleotides agree with TRBD1. After removal of 8 bases from V and 5 bases from J, the junction contained 10 bases not matched to a gene. Germline CDR1 reads SGHDN; CDR2 reads FVKESK. The CDR3 has 15 residues. CDR3 sequence: CASHPVGQGATEAFF. CDR3 DNA sequence: TGTGCCAGCCACCCAGTTGGACAGGGGGCAACTGAAGCTTTCTTT.

The chain carries TRBV11-2 and TRBJ2-2, with D tentatively TRBD2 (6 bases). V dropped 1 base and J dropped 5 bases, with 14 bases sitting between them. The CDR3 loop spans 16 amino acids. Germline V gives CDR1 SGHAT, CDR2 FQNNGV. As DNA, the CDR3 is TGTGCCAGCAGCTTAGGGATAGCGGTGGGGACCGGGGAGCTGTTTTTT. Protein product: CASSLGIAVGTGELFF.

Here the CDR3 reads CASSPGTGTQPQHF. CDR3 nucleotides: TGTGCCAGCAGCCCCGGGACAGGGACACAGCCCCAGCATTTT. This rearrangement joins TRBV7-2 to TRBJ1-5, with 9 positions matching TRBD1. The CDR3 loop spans 14 amino acids. V shed 5 bases and J 7 bases; nucleotides not matched to a gene: 6. CDR1 SGHTA and CDR2 FQGNSA come from the germline V gene.

The chain couples TRBV11-2 to TRBJ2-4, with 7 bases identical to TRBD1. The CDR3 is 16 residues long. Germline CDR1 reads SGHAT; CDR2 reads FQNNGV. Germline trimming cut 1 base from V and 1 base from J; bases unmatched to any gene: 4. The DNA for the CDR3 is TGTGCCAGCAGCTTAGTAGGGGGACAGGCCAAAAACATTCAGTACTTC. Translation: CASSLVGGQAKNIQYF.

This chain joins TRBV6-2 or TRBV6-3 and TRBJ1-5; D remains unclear. The CDR3 runs to 15 residues. The germline V gene has CDR1 MNHEY and CDR2 SVGEGT. Deletions cut 5 bases from V and 2 bases from J, with 13 bases between. The CDR3: CASSRTITGNQPQHF. In nucleotides, the CDR3 is TGTGCCAGCAGTCGTACAATAACGGGCAATCAGCCCCAGCATTTT.

This clone has only one observation. This chain links TRBV27 with TRBJ1-5; D is ambiguous. With 3 bases removed from V and 1 base from J, the gap between germline ends came to 4 bases. The germline V gene encodes CDR1 MNHEY and CDR2 SMNVEV (reference sequence). The CDR3 contains 13 residues. The CDR3 sequence: CASSLGSNQPQHF. The CDR3 nucleotides are TGTGCCAGCAGTTTGGGGAGCAATCAGCCCCAGCATTTT.

The chain combines TRBV5-4 with TRBJ1-1; D is perhaps TRBD1 (5 bases). The V end lost 1 base, the J end lost 0 bases, and 10 bases lay between the germline ends. This CDR3 is built from 15 residues. Germline V gene lookup returns CDR1 SGHNT and CDR2 YYREEE (reference sequence). The CDR3 protein is CASSLSRGMNTEAFF. CDR3 bases: TGTGCCAGCAGCTTGTCGAGGGGAATGAACACTGAAGCTTTCTTT.

The chain carries TRBV6-2 or TRBV6-3 and TRBJ2-7; D gene unclear. Germline assignment: CDR1 MNHEY and CDR2 SVGEGT. The CDR3 has 12 amino acids. V was pared by 2 bases and J by 3 bases, with 5 bases between. As DNA, the CDR3 is TGTGCCAGCAGTTACCGAGACTACGAGCAGTACTTC. This gives the protein CASSYRDYEQYF.

V gene TRBV6-5 combines with J gene TRBJ1-1, with 7 bases lining up with TRBD1. The CDR3 extends over 14 amino acids. Germline V gene data show CDR1 as MNHEY and CDR2 as SVGAGI. V lost 10 bases to trimming and J lost 3 bases; unmatched junction nucleotides: 11. CDR3 sequence (DNA): TGTGCCACCAACGGGGGGACAGTGTACACTGAAGCTTTCTTT. It translates to CATNGGTVYTEAFF.